This T cell receptor (beta chain) originates from a study of read filtering for tumor transcriptome and immune sequencing. Study-wide background: The cohort had more than 16 men and 14 to 15 women aged about 47 to 80, mean roughly 65 years. Whole-study findings and limits: IR-seq captured clonotypes deeper and more reliably than RNA-seq.

From around 440 ng of RNA, a library with molecular barcoded alpha/delta and beta/gamma adaptors was made. One entry per CDR3 protein results from TCRdb running MiXCR on the reads. The sample holds about 5,800 distinct CDR3 sequences; 20% to 25% are singletons and the top ten take 20% to 25%. V dropped 1 base and J dropped 8 bases, with 14 bases sitting between them. This CDR3 region has 14 residues. The germline gives CDR1 SEHNR, CDR2 FQNEAQ (reference sequence). This clonotype was detected many times. What it binds is unknown. The V gene is TRBV7-9, the J gene TRBJ1-1, with D hard to call. The sample consisted of a population of CD138-negative cells sorted from bone marrow. This receptor was identified in a donor at least 40 years old with multiple myeloma. DNA of the CDR3: TGTGCCAGCAGCTTAGGGCGTCTTACGGACGAAGCTTTCTTT. Amino acids: CASSLGRLTDEAFF.